This TCR beta chain was sequenced in a study of Graves' ophthalmopathy and Graves' hyperthyroidism. RNA transcripts were the source from which TCR beta CDR3 regions were amplified. After a first-round RT-PCR with HTBI primers, a second-round multiplex PCR was run. Each CDR3 protein is one row after TCRdb ran MiXCR on the multiplex PCR reads. The sample shows hundreds of thousands of distinct CDR3 sequences, approximately 22% of them seen only once. This CDR3 is built from 14 residues. Trimming pared 7 bases from V and 4 bases from J, leaving 13 bases between. Germline-derived CDR1 and CDR2 are MNHEY and SMNVEV (reference sequence). This clonotype occurred many times. The antigen remains unidentified. Study-level points and caveats: Among expanded thyroid clonotypes above 0.001 frequency, most also occurred in blood. Forecasting of ophthalmopathy progression by the model achieved 60% to 71% sensitivity and around 77% specificity.

As diagnostic evidence, clinical symptoms, serum thyroxine, TRAb, thyroid ultrasound and orbital computed tomography were relied upon. The chain recombines TRBV27 with TRBJ2-2, with TRBD2 as a possible D gene (6 bases). The sequence was collected from a woman under 30 with stable Graves' hyperthyroidism. Some clones in this sample may be carry-over from other donors' samples. The sequenced material came from peripheral blood. The chain's CDR3 is CASTVGGGTGELFF. The CDR3 nucleotides are TGTGCCAGCACTGTGGGGGGTGGCACCGGGGAGCTGTTTTTT.